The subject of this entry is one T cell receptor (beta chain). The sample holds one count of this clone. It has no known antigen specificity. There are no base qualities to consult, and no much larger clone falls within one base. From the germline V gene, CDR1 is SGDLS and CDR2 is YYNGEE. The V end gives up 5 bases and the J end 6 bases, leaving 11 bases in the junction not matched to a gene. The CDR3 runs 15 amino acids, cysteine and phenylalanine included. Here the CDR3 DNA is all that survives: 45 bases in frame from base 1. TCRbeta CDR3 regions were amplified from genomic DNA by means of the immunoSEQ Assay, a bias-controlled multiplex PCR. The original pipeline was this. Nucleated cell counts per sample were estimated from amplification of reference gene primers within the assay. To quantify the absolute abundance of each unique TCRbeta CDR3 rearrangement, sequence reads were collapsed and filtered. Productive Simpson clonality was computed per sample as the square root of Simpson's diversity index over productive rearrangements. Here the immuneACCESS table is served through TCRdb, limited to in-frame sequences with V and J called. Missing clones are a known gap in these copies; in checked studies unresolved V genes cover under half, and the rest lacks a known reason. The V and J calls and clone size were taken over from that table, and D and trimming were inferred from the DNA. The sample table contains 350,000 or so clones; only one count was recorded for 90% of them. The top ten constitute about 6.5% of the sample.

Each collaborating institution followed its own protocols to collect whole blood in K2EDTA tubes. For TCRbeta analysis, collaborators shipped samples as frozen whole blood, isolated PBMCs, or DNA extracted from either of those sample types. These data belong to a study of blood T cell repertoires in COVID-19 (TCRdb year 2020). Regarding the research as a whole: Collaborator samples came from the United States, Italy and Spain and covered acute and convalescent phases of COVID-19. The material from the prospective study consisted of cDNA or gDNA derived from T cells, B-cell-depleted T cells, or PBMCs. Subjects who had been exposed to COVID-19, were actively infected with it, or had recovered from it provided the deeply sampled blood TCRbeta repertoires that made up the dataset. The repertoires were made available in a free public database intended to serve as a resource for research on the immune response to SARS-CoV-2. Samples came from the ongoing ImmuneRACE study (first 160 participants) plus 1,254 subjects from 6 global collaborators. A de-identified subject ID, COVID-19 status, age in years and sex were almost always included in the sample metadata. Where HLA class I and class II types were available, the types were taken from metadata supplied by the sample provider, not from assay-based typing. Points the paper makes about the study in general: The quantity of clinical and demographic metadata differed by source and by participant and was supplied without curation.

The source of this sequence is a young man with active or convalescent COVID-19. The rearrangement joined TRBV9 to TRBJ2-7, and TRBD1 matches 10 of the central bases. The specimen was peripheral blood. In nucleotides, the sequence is TGTGCCAGCAGTGGTGGGGGACAGGGGACTGGCGAGCAGTACTTC. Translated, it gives CASSGGGQGTGEQYF. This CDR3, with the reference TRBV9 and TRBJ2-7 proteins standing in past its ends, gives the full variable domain DSGVTQTPKHLITATGQRVTLRCSPRSGDLSVYWYQQSLDQGLQFLIQYYNGEERAKGNILERFSAQQFPDLHSELNLSSLELGDSALYFCASSGGGQGTGEQYFGPGTRLTVT.